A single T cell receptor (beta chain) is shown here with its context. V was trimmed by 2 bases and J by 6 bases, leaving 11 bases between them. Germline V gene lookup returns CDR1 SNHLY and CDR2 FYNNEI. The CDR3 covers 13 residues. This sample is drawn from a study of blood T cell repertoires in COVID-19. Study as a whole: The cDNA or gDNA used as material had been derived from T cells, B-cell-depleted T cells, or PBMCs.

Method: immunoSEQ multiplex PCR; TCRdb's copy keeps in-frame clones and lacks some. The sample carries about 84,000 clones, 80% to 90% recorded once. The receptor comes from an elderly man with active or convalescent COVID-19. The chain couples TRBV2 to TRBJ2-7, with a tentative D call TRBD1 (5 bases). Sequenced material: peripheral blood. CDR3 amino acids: CASSEIEGVEQYF. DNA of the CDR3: TGTGCCAGCAGTGAAATTGAAGGGGTCGAGCAGTACTTC.